A selection of T cell receptor beta chains follows, all from one sample in a study of PD-L1 blockade in urothelial cancer. Produced via immunoSEQ multiplex PCR; TCRdb's table is partial and in-frame only. The table includes around 86,000 clones, approximately 80% detected once. Here the sequenced sample was PBMCs, taken around atezolizumab (anti-PD-L1) treatment. Receptors were obtained from a man between 40 and 49 years old with urothelial cancer. The CDR3 runs from the conserved cysteine through the conserved F or W. The D gene is left open where the match is weak.

j_gene: TRBJ2-5
d_gene: -
v_gene: TRBV28
CDR3aa: CASSGPAGETQYF

j_gene: TRBJ2-7
d_gene: -
v_gene: TRBV5-1
CDR3aa: CASRSDFIPSYEQYF

j_gene: TRBJ2-5
d_gene: TRBD2
v_gene: TRBV5-8
CDR3aa: CASSLGREGRGETQYF

j_gene: TRBJ1-1
d_gene: -
v_gene: TRBV28
CDR3aa: CASSSPGPMNTEAFF

j_gene: TRBJ1-3
d_gene: -
v_gene: TRBV7-6
CDR3aa: CASSPLGTPFSGNTIYF

j_gene: TRBJ2-1
d_gene: -
v_gene: TRBV11-2
CDR3aa: CASSLDLGVSLNEQFF

j_gene: TRBJ1-1
d_gene: -
v_gene: TRBV4-2
CDR3aa: CASSRGLASMNTEAFF

j_gene: TRBJ2-3
d_gene: -
v_gene: TRBV7-8
CDR3aa: CASSSAPGYRTDTQYF

j_gene: TRBJ1-1
d_gene: TRBD1
v_gene: TRBV13
CDR3aa: CASSFSGTGGTEAFF

j_gene: TRBJ2-1
d_gene: TRBD2
v_gene: TRBV6-5
CDR3aa: CASSQGTRGTNEQFF

j_gene: TRBJ2-7
d_gene: TRBD2
v_gene: TRBV5-5
CDR3aa: CASSLLPGTSGAYEQYF

j_gene: TRBJ2-2
d_gene: -
v_gene: TRBV7-2
CDR3aa: CASSLGGGTGELFF

j_gene: TRBJ2-3
d_gene: -
v_gene: TRBV6-5
CDR3aa: CASTQHQRFTDTQYF

j_gene: TRBJ2-5
d_gene: TRBD1
v_gene: TRBV5-8
CDR3aa: CASSLYLQGALETQYF

j_gene: TRBJ2-7
d_gene: TRBD1
v_gene: TRBV6-5
CDR3aa: CASSTRQGYEQYF

j_gene: TRBJ2-5
d_gene: TRBD1
v_gene: TRBV29-1
CDR3aa: CSVDRGLQETQYF

j_gene: TRBJ2-1
d_gene: -
v_gene: TRBV5-1
CDR3aa: CASSLGFPIRGTEQFF

j_gene: TRBJ1-2
d_gene: -
v_gene: TRBV2
CDR3aa: CARAEMDYGYTF

j_gene: TRBJ2-2
d_gene: -
v_gene: TRBV7-3
CDR3aa: CASGAGSIPGELFF

j_gene: TRBJ2-7
d_gene: TRBD2
v_gene: TRBV6-1
CDR3aa: CASVEPGLAGVEQYF

j_gene: TRBJ2-7
d_gene: TRBD1
v_gene: TRBV27
CDR3aa: CASSFGDRVYEQYF

j_gene: TRBJ1-5
d_gene: -
v_gene: TRBV19
CDR3aa: CASSIRGTSNQPQHF

j_gene: TRBJ1-5
d_gene: TRBD1
v_gene: TRBV27
CDR3aa: CASSFSGQGFQPQHF

j_gene: TRBJ1-1
d_gene: TRBD1
v_gene: TRBV7-9
CDR3aa: CASSARQGNTEAFF

j_gene: TRBJ2-2
d_gene: -
v_gene: TRBV18
CDR3aa: CASSLARANTGELFF

j_gene: TRBJ1-2
d_gene: -
v_gene: TRBV2
CDR3aa: CASLGGENYGYTF

j_gene: TRBJ2-3
d_gene: -
v_gene: TRBV21-1
CDR3aa: CASSNTAAYTDTQYF

j_gene: TRBJ2-3
d_gene: -
v_gene: TRBV5-5
CDR3aa: CASSSERELADTQYF

j_gene: TRBJ1-2
d_gene: TRBD1
v_gene: TRBV14
CDR3aa: CASSQWTGGYTF

j_gene: TRBJ2-7
d_gene: TRBD2
v_gene: TRBV6-1
CDR3aa: CASSEPGLGTFEQYF

j_gene: TRBJ1-2
d_gene: TRBD1
v_gene: TRBV4-2
CDR3aa: CASSQATGEFDGYTF

j_gene: TRBJ1-2
d_gene: TRBD1
v_gene: TRBV7-8
CDR3aa: CASSPRTGGEFYGYTF

j_gene: TRBJ2-7
d_gene: -
v_gene: TRBV27
CDR3aa: CASSLRGGVSSYEQYF

j_gene: TRBJ1-1
d_gene: -
v_gene: TRBV5-1
CDR3aa: CASSHDRALNTEAFF

j_gene: TRBJ1-5
d_gene: TRBD1
v_gene: TRBV11-2
CDR3aa: CASSSTRTGRNQPQHF

j_gene: TRBJ2-1
d_gene: TRBD2
v_gene: TRBV7-8
CDR3aa: CASLATSGDGNEQFF

j_gene: TRBJ2-7
d_gene: TRBD1
v_gene: TRBV6-6
CDR3aa: CAHGTGTYEQYF